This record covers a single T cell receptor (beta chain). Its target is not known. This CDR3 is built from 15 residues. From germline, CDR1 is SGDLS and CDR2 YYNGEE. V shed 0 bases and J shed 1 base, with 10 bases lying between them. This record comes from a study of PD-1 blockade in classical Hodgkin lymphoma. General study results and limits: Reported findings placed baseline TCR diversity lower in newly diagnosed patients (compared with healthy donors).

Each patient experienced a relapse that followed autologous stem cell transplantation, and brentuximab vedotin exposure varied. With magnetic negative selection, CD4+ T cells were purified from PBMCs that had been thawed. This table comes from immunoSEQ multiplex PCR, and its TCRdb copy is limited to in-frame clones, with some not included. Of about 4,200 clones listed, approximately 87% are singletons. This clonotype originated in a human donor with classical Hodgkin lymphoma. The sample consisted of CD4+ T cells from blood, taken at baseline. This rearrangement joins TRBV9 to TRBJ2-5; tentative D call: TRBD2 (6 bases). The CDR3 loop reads CASSVDPGGQETQYF. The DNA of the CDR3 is TGTGCCAGCAGCGTAGACCCCGGGGGCCAAGAGACCCAGTACTTC.